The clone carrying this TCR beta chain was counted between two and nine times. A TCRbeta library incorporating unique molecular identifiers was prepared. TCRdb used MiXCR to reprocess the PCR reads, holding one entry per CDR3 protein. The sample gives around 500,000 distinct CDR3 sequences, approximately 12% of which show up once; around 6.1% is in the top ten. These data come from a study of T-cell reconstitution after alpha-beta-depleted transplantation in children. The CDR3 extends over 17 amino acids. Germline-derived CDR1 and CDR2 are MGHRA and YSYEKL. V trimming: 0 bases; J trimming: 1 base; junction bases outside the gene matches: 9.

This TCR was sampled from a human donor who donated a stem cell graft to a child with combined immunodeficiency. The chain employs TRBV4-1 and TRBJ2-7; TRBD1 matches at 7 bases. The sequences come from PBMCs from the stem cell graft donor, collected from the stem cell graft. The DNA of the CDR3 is TGCGCCAGCAGCCAAGATCCTTGGACGGGACAGTCCTACGAGCAGTACTTC. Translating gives CASSQDPWTGQSYEQYF.